A selection of T cell receptor beta chains follows, all from one sample in a study of CD8 T cells in ankylosing spondylitis. TCRdb ran MiXCR on the 5' RACE reads and lists one entry per CDR3 protein. The top ten clones hold roughly 3.3% of a sample with under 150,000 distinct CDR3 sequences, around 9% of them seen once. Sequenced input: blood, either unsorted or a sorted T cell fraction (not recorded which). These TCRs come from a male donor with ankylosing spondylitis or in good health (not recorded which). CDR3s include the opening cysteine and the closing phenylalanine or tryptophan. A D gene is named only where the DNA matches it firmly. Clone size is not always given. Where it is, it says once, few, many or a class for expanded clones.

J | size | D | V | DNA | CDR3
TRBJ2-7 | many | TRBD2 | TRBV2 | TGTGCCAGCAGTACCGGGACTAGCGGGACCTACGAGCAGTACTTC | CASSTGTSGTYEQYF
TRBJ2-3 | many | TRBD2 | TRBV2 | TGTGCCAGCAAAGAAGGTAGTAGCGGGGGCACAGATACGCAGTATTTT | CASKEGSSGGTDTQYF
TRBJ1-6 | many | . | TRBV5-1 | TGCGCCAGCAGCTTGGGGAGTTCGGATTCACCCCTCCACTTT | CASSLGSSDSPLHF
TRBJ2-7 | many | TRBD2 | TRBV14 | TGTGCCAGCAGCCAAGATTTGCTAGCGGGTTCCTACGAGCAGTACTTC | CASSQDLLAGSYEQYF
TRBJ2-2 | many | . | TRBV11-2 | TGTGCCAGCATTGGGGCGGGGAACACCGGGGAGCTGTTTTTT | CASIGAGNTGELFF
TRBJ2-7 | many | . | TRBV5-1 | TGCGCCAGCAGCTCCCGGACAGAGCCAACCTACGAGCAGTACTTC | CASSSRTEPTYEQYF
TRBJ2-1 | few | . | TRBV12-3/TRBV12-4 | TGTGCCAGCAGTCCCACTTCCTATGAGCAGTTCTTC | CASSPTSYEQFF
TRBJ2-5 | few | . | TRBV29-1 | TGCAGCGCCGCAGGGAGCCCTCAAGAGACCCAGTACTTC | CSAAGSPQETQYF
TRBJ2-1 | many | TRBD2 | TRBV20-1 | TGCAGTGCTAGAGGTACTAGCGGCCTCTCCTACAATGAGCAGTTCTTC | CSARGTSGLSYNEQFF
TRBJ1-1 | few | . | TRBV7-9 | TGTGCCAGCAGCTCCCGTAGAGGGAAGAATACTGAAGCTTTCTTT | CASSSRRGKNTEAFF
TRBJ2-3 | many | . | TRBV5-1 | TGCGCCAGCAAAACAGGGAATGGTGCAGATACGCAGTATTTT | CASKTGNGADTQYF
TRBJ2-1 | few | . | TRBV5-1 | TGCGCCAGCAGCTCCGCCGGGACTGGGAATGAGCAGTTCTTC | CASSSAGTGNEQFF
TRBJ2-3 | many | TRBD2 | TRBV6-5 | TGTGCCAGCAGTTACTCGGCTAAGGGAGGGTTCACAGATACGCAGTATTTT | CASSYSAKGGFTDTQYF
TRBJ2-1 | many | TRBD2 | TRBV6-2/TRBV6-3 | TGTGCCAGCAGTTACTCTAGCGGGAGATACAATGAGCAGTTCTTC | CASSYSSGRYNEQFF
TRBJ2-5 | many | . | TRBV12-3/TRBV12-4 | TGTGCCAGCAGCTTCACAGGGTTCGAGGTGGAGACCCAGTACTTC | CASSFTGFEVETQYF
TRBJ2-7 | many | . | TRBV7-9 | TGTGCCAGCAGCTCCCGGGACTTCACCTACGAGCAGTACTTC | CASSSRDFTYEQYF
TRBJ1-2 | many | . | TRBV20-1 | TGCAGTGCTAGAGGGCAGACAGATGGGTATGGCTACACCTTC | CSARGQTDGYGYTF
TRBJ2-5 | many | TRBD1 | TRBV29-1 | TGCAGCGTTCAAGGGGCAGGACAGGGGGGAGAGACCCAGTACTTC | CSVQGAGQGGETQYF
TRBJ1-1 | many | . | TRBV6-5 | TGTGCCAGCAGTTATTCAGGCGGCTCCAACACTGAAGCTTTCTTT | CASSYSGGSNTEAFF
TRBJ2-5 | many | . | TRBV10-3 | TGTGCCAGTAGCGCGGGGGCCCAAGAGACCCAGTACTTC | CASSAGAQETQYF
TRBJ2-3 | . | . | TRBV20-1 | TGCAGTGCTAGTGGGCGGGGAGGAGATACGCAGTATTTT | CSASGRGGDTQYF
TRBJ1-2 | few | . | TRBV27 | TGTGCCAGCAGTTTATCGTTGTTGTCCGGGGATGGCGGCTACACCTTC | CASSLSLLSGDGGYTF
TRBJ2-1 | few | TRBD2 | TRBV7-8 | TGTGCCAGCAGCTTATCTAACGGACTAGCGGCAGTTGAGCAGTTCTTC | CASSLSNGLAAVEQFF
TRBJ2-2 | few | TRBD1 | TRBV7-2 | TGTGCCAGCAGCTCGTACAGGGGCGCGAACACCGGGGAGCTGTTTTTT | CASSSYRGANTGELFF
TRBJ1-4 | . | TRBD1 | TRBV18 | TGTGCCAGCTCACCGGGACAGGCTAATGAAAAACTGTTTTTT | CASSPGQANEKLFF
TRBJ2-7 | many | . | TRBV28 | TGTGCCAGCAGAGTCGCTCAATACCCCTACGAGCAGTACTTC | CASRVAQYPYEQYF
TRBJ2-1 | . | TRBD2 | TRBV12-3/TRBV12-4 | TGTGCCAGCAGTTTGCTAGCGGGAGGGCCTCTCAATGAGCAGTTCTTC | CASSLLAGGPLNEQFF
TRBJ2-4 | many | . | TRBV7-2 | TGTGCCAGCACCCTCGATGCATCCAAAAACATTCAGTACTTC | CASTLDASKNIQYF
TRBJ2-3 | few | TRBD1 | TRBV7-2 | TGTGCCAGCAGCCTAAGGGACAGGGGAGATACGCAGTATTTT | CASSLRDRGDTQYF
TRBJ2-5 | many | TRBD2 | TRBV9 | TGTGCCAGCAGCGTAGAGGCGGGAGTTGTGCAAGAGACCCAGTACTTC | CASSVEAGVVQETQYF
TRBJ1-2 | . | TRBD1 | TRBV7-3 | TGTGCCAGCAGCCCGGGGCCGCTGGACAGGGGGCGTATCTATGGCTACACCTTC | CASSPGPLDRGRIYGYTF
TRBJ1-4 | many | . | TRBV3-1 | TGTGCCAGCAGCCAAGATTGGGGTTCTGGCGAAAAACTGTTTTTT | CASSQDWGSGEKLFF
TRBJ2-7 | many | TRBD1 | TRBV27 | TGTGCCAGCAGTACGGGGACAGGGGGCAACGAGCAGTACTTC | CASSTGTGGNEQYF
TRBJ2-1 | . | . | TRBV18 | TGTGCCAGCTCACCAGATACGGTCCGGTCCCTTGAGCAGTTCTTC | CASSPDTVRSLEQFF
TRBJ2-3 | many | . | TRBV12-3/TRBV12-4 | TGTGCCAGCAGTTTTCTAAGACAGTACACAGATACGCAGTATTTT | CASSFLRQYTDTQYF
TRBJ2-5 | . | TRBD2 | TRBV20-1 | TGCAGTGCTAGTAAGAGGCTAGCGGGACCAGAGACCCAGTACTTC | CSASKRLAGPETQYF
TRBJ2-7 | many | . | TRBV6-2/TRBV6-3 | TGTGCCAGCAGTCCGGTGGAGGGGAGGTTCTACGAGCAGTACTTC | CASSPVEGRFYEQYF
TRBJ2-1 | few | TRBD2 | TRBV5-1 | TGCGCCAGCAGCCCCAGGTGGACTAGCCTTCTGAGCTCCTACAATGAGCAGTTCTTC | CASSPRWTSLLSSYNEQFF
TRBJ2-3 | . | . | TRBV6-2/TRBV6-3 | TGTGCCAGCAGTTATTCTGAGGTCGCCCCAGATACGCAGTATTTT | CASSYSEVAPDTQYF